This TCR beta chain was sequenced in a study of shared clonotypes between healthy human individuals. Of note for this clone: Antigen unknown.

Clones were read by immunoSEQ multiplex PCR, and TCRdb kept only the in-frame ones, dropping some. Among 2 million to 2.5 million clones listed, more than 80% were seen once. Overall study findings and caveats: Sharing across four donors was highest in naive CD4 (roughly 5%) and lowest in memory CD8 (around 0.4%).

Per germline, CDR1 SGHTA and CDR2 FQGTGA. V was cut by 2 bases and J by 7 bases, with 11 bases left in between. There are 13 residues in the CDR3. This clonotype was sampled from a man aged 18 to 35 in good health. Some clones in this sample may be carry-over from other donors' samples. Sequences were obtained from naive CD4+ T cells from PBMCs. Subset in this sample: CD45RA+ positively selected. V usage is TRBV7-3 and J usage is TRBJ1-2, with D hard to call. CDR3 loop: CASSLQASGGYTF. The DNA for the CDR3 is TGTGCCAGCAGCTTACAGGCGTCAGGTGGCTACACCTTC.